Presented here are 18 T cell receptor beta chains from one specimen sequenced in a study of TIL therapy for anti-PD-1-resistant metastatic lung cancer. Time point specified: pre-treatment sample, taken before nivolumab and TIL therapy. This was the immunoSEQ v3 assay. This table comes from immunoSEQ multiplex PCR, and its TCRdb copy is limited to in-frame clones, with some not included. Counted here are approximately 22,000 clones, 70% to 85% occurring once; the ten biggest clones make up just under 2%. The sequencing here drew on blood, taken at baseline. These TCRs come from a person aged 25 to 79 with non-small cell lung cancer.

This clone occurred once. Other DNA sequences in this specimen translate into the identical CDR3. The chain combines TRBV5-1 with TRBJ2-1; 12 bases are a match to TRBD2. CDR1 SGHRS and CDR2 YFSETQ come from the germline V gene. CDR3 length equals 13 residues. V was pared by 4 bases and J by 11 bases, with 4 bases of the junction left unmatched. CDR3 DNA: TGCGCCAGCAGCCTGGGGACTAGCGGGCAGCAGTTCTTC. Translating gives CASSLGTSGQQFF.

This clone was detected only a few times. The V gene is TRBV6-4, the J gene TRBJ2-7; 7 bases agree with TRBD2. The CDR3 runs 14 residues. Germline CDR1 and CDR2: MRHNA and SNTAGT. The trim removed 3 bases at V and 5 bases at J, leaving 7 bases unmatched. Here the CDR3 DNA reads TGTGCCAGCAGTGATATTAGGCGGGGGAACGAGCAGTACGTC. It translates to CASSDIRRGNEQYV.

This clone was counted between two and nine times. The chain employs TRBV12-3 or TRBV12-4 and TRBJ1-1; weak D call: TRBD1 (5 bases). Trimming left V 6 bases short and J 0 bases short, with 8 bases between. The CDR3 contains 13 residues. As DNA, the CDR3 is TGTGCCAGCAGCAGACAGTTGAACACTGAAGCTTTCTTT. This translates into CASSRQLNTEAFF.

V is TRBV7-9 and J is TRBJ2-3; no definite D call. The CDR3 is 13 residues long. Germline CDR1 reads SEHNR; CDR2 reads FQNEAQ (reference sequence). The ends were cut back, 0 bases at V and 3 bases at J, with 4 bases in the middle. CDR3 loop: CASSLALTDTQYF. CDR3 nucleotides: TGTGCCAGCAGCTTAGCTTTAACAGATACGCAGTATTTT.

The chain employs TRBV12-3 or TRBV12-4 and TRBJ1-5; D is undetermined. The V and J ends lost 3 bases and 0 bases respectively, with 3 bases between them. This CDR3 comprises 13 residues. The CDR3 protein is CASSLGSNQPQHF. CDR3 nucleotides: TGTGCCAGCAGTTTGGGTAGCAATCAGCCCCAGCATTTT.

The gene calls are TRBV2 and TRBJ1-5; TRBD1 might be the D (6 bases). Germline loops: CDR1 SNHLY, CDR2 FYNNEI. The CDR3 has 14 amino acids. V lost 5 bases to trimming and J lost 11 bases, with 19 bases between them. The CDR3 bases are TGTGCCAGCAGTACACGGGCAGGGGCGGAGGCCCAGCATTTT. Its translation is CASSTRAGAEAQHF.

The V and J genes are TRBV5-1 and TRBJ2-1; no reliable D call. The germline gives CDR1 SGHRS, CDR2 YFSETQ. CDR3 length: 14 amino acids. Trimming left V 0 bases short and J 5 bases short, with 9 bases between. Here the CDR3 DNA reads TGCGCCAGCAGCTTGGCCGTACTCGACAATGAGCAGTTCTTC. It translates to CASSLAVLDNEQFF.

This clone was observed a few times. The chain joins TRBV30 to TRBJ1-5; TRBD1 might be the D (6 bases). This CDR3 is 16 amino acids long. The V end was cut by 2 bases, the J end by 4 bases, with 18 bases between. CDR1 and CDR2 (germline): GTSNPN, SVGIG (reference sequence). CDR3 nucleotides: TGTGCCTGGAGTCAGGGGTCCCTTGCCCCTAATCAGCCCCAGCATTTT. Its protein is CAWSQGSLAPNQPQHF.

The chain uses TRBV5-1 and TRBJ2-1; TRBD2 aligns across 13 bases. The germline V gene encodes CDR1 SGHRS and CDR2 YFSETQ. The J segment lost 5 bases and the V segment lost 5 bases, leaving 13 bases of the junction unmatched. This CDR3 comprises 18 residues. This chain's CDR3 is CASSRGLAGLITDNEQFF. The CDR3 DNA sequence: TGCGCCAGCAGTAGGGGACTAGCGGGACTTATTACGGACAATGAGCAGTTCTTC.

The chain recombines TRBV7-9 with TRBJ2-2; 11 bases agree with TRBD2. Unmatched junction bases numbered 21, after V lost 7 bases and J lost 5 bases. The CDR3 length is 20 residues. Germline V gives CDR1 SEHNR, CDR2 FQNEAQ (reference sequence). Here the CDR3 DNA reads TGTGCCAGCACCCAGGGGACACTAGCGGGAGTACATTCTCAGACCGGGGAGCTGTTTTTT. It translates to CASTQGTLAGVHSQTGELFF.

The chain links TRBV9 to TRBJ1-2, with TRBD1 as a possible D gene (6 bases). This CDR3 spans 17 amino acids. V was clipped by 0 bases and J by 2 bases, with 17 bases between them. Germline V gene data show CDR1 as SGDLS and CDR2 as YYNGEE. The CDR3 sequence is CASSVAKTGAKNYGYTF. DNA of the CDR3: TGTGCCAGCAGCGTAGCAAAGACAGGAGCCAAGAACTATGGCTACACCTTC.

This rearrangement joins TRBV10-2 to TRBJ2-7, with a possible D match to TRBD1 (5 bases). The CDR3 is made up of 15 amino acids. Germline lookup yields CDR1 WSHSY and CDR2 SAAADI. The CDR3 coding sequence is TGCGCCAGCAGTGAGACAGGACGAGGAACATACGAGCAGTGCGTC. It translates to CASSETGRGTYEQCV.

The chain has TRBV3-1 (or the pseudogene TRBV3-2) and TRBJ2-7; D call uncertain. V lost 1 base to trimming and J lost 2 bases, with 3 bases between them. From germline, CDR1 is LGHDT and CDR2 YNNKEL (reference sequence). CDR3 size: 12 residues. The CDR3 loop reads CASSQGPYEQYF. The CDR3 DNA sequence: TGTGCCAGCAGCCAAGGTCCCTACGAGCAGTACTTC.

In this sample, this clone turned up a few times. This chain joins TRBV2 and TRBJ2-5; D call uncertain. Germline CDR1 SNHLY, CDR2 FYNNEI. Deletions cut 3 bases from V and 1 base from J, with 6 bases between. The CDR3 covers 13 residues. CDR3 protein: CASSDGSQETQYF. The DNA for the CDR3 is TGTGCCAGCAGTGACGGGTCCCAAGAGACCCAGTACTTC.

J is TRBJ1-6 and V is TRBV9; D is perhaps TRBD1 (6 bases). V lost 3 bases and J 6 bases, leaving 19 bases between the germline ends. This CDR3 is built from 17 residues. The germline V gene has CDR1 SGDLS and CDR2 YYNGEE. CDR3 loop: CASSGGAGQTFNSPLHF. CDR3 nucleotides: TGTGCCAGCAGCGGTGGGGCCGGACAGACATTTAATTCACCCCTCCACTTT.

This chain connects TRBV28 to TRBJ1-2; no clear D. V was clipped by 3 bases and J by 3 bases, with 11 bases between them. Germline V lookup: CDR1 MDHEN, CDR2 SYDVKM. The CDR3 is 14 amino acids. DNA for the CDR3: TGTGCCAGCAGTTTTGCTGATTCCTACTATGGCTACACCTTC. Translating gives CASSFADSYYGYTF.

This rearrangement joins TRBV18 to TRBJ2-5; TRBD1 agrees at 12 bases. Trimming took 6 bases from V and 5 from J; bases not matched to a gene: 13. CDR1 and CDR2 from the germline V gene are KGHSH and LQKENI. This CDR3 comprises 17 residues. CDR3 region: CASSSRPRDRGLETQYF. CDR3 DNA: TGTGCCAGCTCTTCTCGGCCCCGGGACAGGGGGCTGGAGACCCAGTACTTC.

The CDR3 reads CASSLVMGYGYTF. The DNA of the CDR3 is TGTGCCAGCAGCTTAGTAATGGGCTATGGCTACACCTTC. V gene TRBV7-2 combines with J gene TRBJ1-2, with D unclear. The CDR3 loop spans 13 amino acids. From germline, CDR1 is SGHTA and CDR2 FQGNSA. The V and J ends lost 1 base and 4 bases respectively, with 7 bases between them.